The 9 T cell receptor beta chains given below trace back to one sample, sequenced in a study of blood T cell repertoires in COVID-19. Generated by immunoSEQ multiplex PCR, the TCRdb table keeps only in-frame clones and is missing some. The table has about 78,000 clones, 75% to 95% seen once. The source material was peripheral blood. These TCRs come from a woman at least 80 years old with acute or convalescent COVID-19.

The CDR3 bases are TGTGCCAGCTACCGACGGGAAACGACGGGAGTACCTGAAGCTTTCTTT. Translation: CASYRRETTGVPEAFF. The chain employs TRBV19 and TRBJ1-1; D call uncertain. Germline assignment: CDR1 LNHDA and CDR2 SQIVND (reference sequence). Trimming took 9 bases from V and 6 from J, leaving 26 bases between them. The CDR3 covers 16 residues.

The J gene is TRBJ2-3, the V gene TRBV2, with D tentatively TRBD2 (6 bases). V lost 4 bases, J lost 6 bases, and 11 bases lay in between. The germline gives CDR1 SNHLY, CDR2 FYNNEI. The CDR3 is made up of 13 amino acids. The DNA of the CDR3 is TGTGCCAGCAGTGGAACTAGCCCCGATACGCAGTATTTT. Translation gives CASSGTSPDTQYF.

The chain is built from TRBV5-1 and TRBJ2-5; tentative D call: TRBD1 (6 bases). Germline V lookup: CDR1 SGHRS, CDR2 YFSETQ. V dropped 7 bases and J dropped 2 bases, with 18 bases sitting between them. The CDR3 totals 15 residues. CDR3 residues: CASREARGPQETQYF. CDR3 DNA: TGCGCCAGCCGAGAGGCCAGGGGCCCTCAAGAGACCCAGTACTTC.

This chain joins TRBV7-3 and TRBJ2-3, with 7 bases lining up with TRBD2. Germline CDR1 and CDR2: SGHTA and FQGTGA. With 3 bases clipped from V and 7 bases from J, the junction kept 13 bases outside the gene matches. The CDR3 has 16 residues. CDR3 sequence reads: CASSFSPQRDLHTQYF. The CDR3 DNA reads as TGTGCCAGCAGCTTTTCCCCCCAGCGGGACTTACATACGCAGTATTTT.

The V and J genes are TRBV3-1 (or the pseudogene TRBV3-2) and TRBJ2-2, with 14 bases matching TRBD2. Trimming cost V 8 bases and J 0 bases; bases outside gene matches: 2. The length of the CDR3 is 16 residues. The V gene's germline CDR1 is LGHDT and CDR2 YNNKEL (reference sequence). The CDR3 DNA reads TGTGCCAGCGGGACTAGCGGGGGAACGAACACCGGGGAGCTGTTTTTT. Amino acids: CASGTSGGTNTGELFF.

The rearrangement joins TRBV4-3 to TRBJ2-5; the match to TRBD2 covers 12 bases. The junction had 1 base not matched to a gene; V was cut back by 1 base and J by 4 bases. Germline V CDR1 and CDR2: LGHNA, YSLEER. CDR3 length: 15 residues. The CDR3 reads CASSQGTSGAETQYF. The CDR3, as DNA: TGCGCCAGCAGCCAAGGGACTAGCGGGGCAGAGACCCAGTACTTC.

The DNA of the CDR3 is TGTGCCAGCAGTGAAGGCCGGTTCACCGGGGAGCTGTTTTTT. This encodes CASSEGRFTGELFF. The chain uses TRBV2 and TRBJ2-2, with D hard to call. Trimming took off 1 base at V and 4 bases at J, with 7 bases between the two ends. The CDR3 loop spans 14 amino acids. Germline lookup yields CDR1 SNHLY and CDR2 FYNNEI.

The chain carries TRBV28 and TRBJ2-1; 12 bases line up with TRBD2. Germline V gene data show CDR1 as MDHEN and CDR2 as SYDVKM. The CDR3 is 19 residues long. V was pared by 3 bases and J by 1 base, with 10 bases of the junction left unmatched. CDR3 protein: CASSFWGLAGGGSYNEQFF. Written as DNA, the CDR3 is TGTGCCAGCAGTTTTTGGGGCCTAGCGGGAGGGGGGTCCTACAATGAGCAGTTCTTC.

V gene TRBV7-2 combines with J gene TRBJ1-1, with TRBD1 identical over 8 bases. The trim removed 6 bases at V and 10 bases at J, leaving 10 bases unmatched. The CDR3 is made up of 13 amino acids. Germline assignment: CDR1 SGHTA and CDR2 FQGNSA. The CDR3 reads CASRSRTGWGAFF. The DNA for the CDR3 is TGTGCCAGCAGATCCCGGACAGGGTGGGGAGCTTTCTTT.